This paragraph reports one T cell receptor beta chain. Its specific antigen is unknown. No per-base quality is available; no much larger clone lies one base away. Libraries were prepared through the immunoSEQ multiplex PCR assay. For the multiplex PCR, a mixture combining 60 forward primers for TCR Vbeta segments and 13 reverse primers for TCR Jbeta segments was used. The CDR3 region of rearranged TCR beta genes was amplified from genomic DNA with a multiplex PCR assay. On the Illumina HiSeq System, the amplified TCR beta libraries were sequenced as 87-base-pair reads. Regarding the original processing steps: In a later analysis, tens of millions of unique TCR beta chains were counted across the 500 to 850 repertoires, and approximately 9.9 million of these chains were shared by at least two donors. Raw reads were error-corrected and collapsed into unique sequences by a nearest-neighbor algorithm in which closely related sequences were merged to remove PCR and sequencing errors. To assign V, D and J gene segments, CDR3 sequences were aligned to IMGT reference sequences. For a sequence to be retained, a match of at least six nucleotides to both a V gene segment and a J gene segment was required. A rearrangement counted as productive if the CDR3 had no stop codons and remained in frame with V and J, and every other rearrangement counted as non-productive. CDR3 was defined according to IMGT convention as the region running from the second conserved V-encoded cysteine to the conserved J-encoded phenylalanine. In an earlier analysis of just under 600 of the donors, sequences lacking an unambiguous match to a single V gene segment were excluded. An earlier analysis of almost 600 of the donors classified V segments as functional when productive rearrangements were above 56.7% and as segregating when the standard deviation between donors was above 5%. A statistical classification framework was built to diagnose cytomegalovirus status from the catalog of TCR beta chain sequences. A later analysis assigned V and J genes by comparing TCR nucleotide sequences with IMGT/GENE-DB human TR gene sequences. The TCRdist pipeline was used in a later analysis to assign CDR3 sequences and most-parsimonious VDJ recombination scenarios. In a later analysis, each TCR beta chain was defined by its CDR3 amino acid sequence together with its V-gene family, and reads lacking a unique V-gene family were excluded. In a later analysis, 450 to 600 highly shared, low-generation-probability nucleotide sequences were removed to address suspected cross-contamination and a sequencing artifact. In a later analysis, a clonal expansion index was calculated for each public chain from normalized within-repertoire ranks of inferred template counts. In a later analysis, generation probabilities were computed using a VDJ recombination model fitted to out-of-frame rearrangements, and the results were checked against IGoR. In a later analysis, hypergeometric tests were used to score TCR-TCR, TCR-HLA and TCR-CMV co-occurrence, with a repertoire-size bias correction applied to TCR pairs. To estimate false discovery rates, a later analysis permuted the HLA or CMV assignments 20 times. A later analysis grouped co-occurring TCRs with DBSCAN, adding TCRdist sequence similarity when clustering within HLA-allele-positive subsets. Repertoires with fewer than 30,000 or more than 120,000 public chains were left out of co-occurrence clustering, as were five repertoires with anomalous nucleotide sharing. TCRdb's version of the immuneACCESS table is confined to in-frame rearrangements and falls short of the full clone set. An unresolved V gene accounts for under half of the shortfall where checked; the remainder is of unknown origin. D and trimming were read from the DNA, whereas the V and J calls and clone size are those reported in that table. This sample has 150,000 to 200,000 clones in its table, and roughly 84% of those were observed once. The ten largest account for under 7.5% of the sample.

The cohort was made up of several hundred healthy bone marrow donors. At the time of sampling, every cohort member was nominally healthy, though immune exposures that went unrecorded were likely present. The donor was CMV seropositive and was included in the group of almost 300 seropositive cohort members. Each donor provided a peripheral blood sample, and peripheral blood mononuclear cells were used for TCR beta sequencing. Genomic DNA extraction from the blood cell samples was performed with the Qiagen DNeasy Blood Extraction Kit. This specimen comes from a study of cytomegalovirus exposure and HLA in healthy donors (dated by TCRdb to the late 2010s). Background for the entire study: An earlier analysis of roughly 610 of the donors reported 276 Gb of sequence data and 95 million to 140 million unique TCR beta sequences obtained from some 170 million T cells. Roughly 320 gigabases of sequencing data and 70 million to 95 million unique TCR sequences made up an early release that covered 500 to 650 HLA-typed donors. Donor age, sex, ethnicity and CMV serostatus were collected together with the repertoire data. Roughly 5 DR-DQ haplotypes were handled as single units for association and clustering, since linkage in the cohort was strong. All discovery cohort repertoires had been generated on a single sequencing platform. Using immunosequencing, the study profiled T cell repertoires from 500 to 800 subjects and related those repertoires to cytomegalovirus serostatus. Among the roughly 370 genotyped donors, approximately 81% belonged to the genetic ancestry cluster associated with self-reported Caucasian donors. Genome-wide SNP genotypes for about 55% of the 666 donors were used in a later genetic analysis, which treated that subset as a discovery cohort. The number of donors typed differed by locus, with roughly 620-630 for A, B, C, DRB1 and DQB1, approximately 500 for DQA1, 600 to 610 for DPA1, and 450 to 480 for DPB1. An earlier analysis of around 580 of the donors used high-throughput TCR beta sequencing to judge whether each TCR beta V gene segment behaved as functional or pseudogenic. Class I and class II HLA loci were covered by the typing at four-digit resolution. Rather than drawing on any new phenotypic data, the later analysis identified candidate immune exposures from TCR beta sequences and the way those sequences occurred across donors. The aim of the study was to test whether cataloging public T cell receptors could identify signatures of past pathogen exposure. To study patterns of TCR occurrence, a later analysis re-analyzed previously published TCR beta repertoires from around 670 donors and added high-resolution HLA genotyping. To predict cytomegalovirus infection status, the study combined high-throughput TCR immunosequencing, statistical association of individual TCRs with disease status, and machine learning. On average, around 240,000 unique TCR beta nucleotide sequences were sequenced per donor among fewer than 500 genotyped donors of the cohort, with about 17% of those sequences being non-productive. Along with the approximately 600-subject first cohort, a separate validation cohort of 120 different subjects was used. The paper as a whole reports these results and caveats: Correlated functional status among segregating V segments might be attributable to linkage disequilibrium, but an unknown experimental factor could not be ruled out. A few of the identified cytomegalovirus-associated TCR beta chains were confirmed in vitro to be specific for cytomegalovirus antigens. Because some donors lacked HLA typing at each locus, the association tests relied only on the typed subset. A further reported finding was that TCR beta sequences accurately predicted the HLA-A and HLA-B alleles for most subjects in the first cohort. Approximately 16 rarely observed V segments, including chromosome 9 orphons, were excluded from the earlier analysis of about 600 of the donors because counts were too low. In a later analysis, several top co-occurrence clusters were reported to appear linked to parvovirus B19, influenza, CMV and Epstein-Barr virus. A later genetic analysis reported fewer N-insertions in productive TCRs among donors in an Asian-associated ancestry cluster than the roughly 620-donor mean. Assigning TCR associations to individual alleles was difficult when HLA alleles, especially DR and DQ, strongly co-occurred. In a later analysis, HLA-associated TCR beta chains showed more clonal expansion and lower generation probabilities than non-associated chains that were equally common. In an earlier analysis of 450 to 750 of the donors, most TCR beta V segments appeared in productive rearrangements about 90% or about 30% of the time, broadly matching IMGT annotations. Presence/absence analyses assumed roughly uniform sequencing depth across donors, an assumption that may not hold. Immune exposure information for the cohort was limited to CMV serostatus. This cohort had only TCR beta chains sequenced, and the lack of alpha or paired-chain data limited which features could be detected. The study gave a list of 150 to 200 TCR beta chains associated with cytomegalovirus. Most TCR sequences were seen in very few donors, while some public TCRs were found in many individuals. Cytomegalovirus status was reported to be diagnosed by the classifier with high specificity and sensitivity in both the original and validation cohorts. In a later analysis, most CMV-associated TCR beta chains were found to appear HLA-restricted, with HLA associations seemingly driven largely by CMV exposure. The sequencing pipeline was judged likely to have produced a cluster of highly shared sequence variants as a technical artifact. In a later genetic analysis, a missense DCLRE1C variant was associated with V-gene and J-gene trimming of TCR beta chains, and the association was replicated in an independent cohort. In a later analysis, the rate of TCR association differed among HLA loci, with DRB1 alleles having the most associated TCRs and HLA-C alleles having the fewest. According to the authors, the approach could potentially be generalized to other disease states and immunological phenotypes. A later analysis associated about 17,000 TCR beta sequences with specific HLA alleles at a false discovery rate of 0.05.

Input material: PBMCs. This TCR derives from a man aged 50 or older in good health and CMV-seropositive.

The CDR3 region has the sequence CASSPWTGHDEQFF. The base sequence is TGTGCCAGCAGCCCATGGACAGGGCACGATGAGCAGTTCTTC. The V gene is TRBV11-3 and the J gene is TRBJ2-1; TRBD1 aligns with 8 central bases. Looking up the germline V gene yields CDR1 SGHNT and CDR2 YENEEA. Including cysteine and phenylalanine, the CDR3 has 14 amino acids. Only the CDR3 DNA stays, 42 bases, in frame from base 1. V loses 5 bases at its end and J loses 8 bases; junction bases beyond the gene matches: 8.